This T cell receptor (beta chain) was sequenced in a study of shared clonotypes between healthy human individuals. The investigators split CD4+ cells into a CD45RA+ naive subset and a CD45RA-negative memory subset. The CDR3 has 15 amino acids. The germline gives CDR1 SGDLS, CDR2 YYNGEE. J lost 8 bases, V lost 1 base, and 5 bases had no gene match. Libraries were prepared by immunoSEQ multiplex PCR; TCRdb keeps only in-frame clonotypes and omits some of them. Of 950,000 to 1,300,000 clones in the sample, around four fifths are singletons; the top ten hold 1.4%. The sequencing input was memory CD4+ T cells sorted from blood. Subset described: CD45RA-negative fraction. The chain has TRBV9 and TRBJ2-1, with 11 nucleotides matching TRBD1. This sequence originates from a man in his late teens or twenties in good health. CDR3 sequence: CASSVTGTGGYEQFF. The DNA for the CDR3 is TGTGCCAGCAGCGTAACCGGGACAGGGGGTTATGAGCAGTTCTTC. The whole variable domain, filled in from reference TRBV9 and TRBJ2-1, reads DSGVTQTPKHLITATGQRVTLRCSPRSGDLSVYWYQQSLDQGLQFLIQYYNGEERAKGNILERFSAQQFPDLHSELNLSSLELGDSALYFCASSVTGTGGYEQFFGPGTRLTVL.